The T cell receptor (beta chain) described here comes from a study of shared clonotypes between healthy human individuals. Across the study: The people who gave samples were two women and a few men aged 18 to 49.

Study-wide results and caveats: Non-shared clonotypes had lower generation probabilities than clonotypes shared by all four sorted-subset donors. Generally, estimated richness proved larger in naive subsets than it did in memory subsets.

Sequencing used immunoSEQ multiplex PCR; TCRdb keeps in-frame clones, though not all of them. This sample has about 2.4 million clones, with 80% to 95% found just once. As to this clone: Its target is unknown.

Per the germline V gene, CDR1 is SGHNT and CDR2 is YENEEA. The CDR3 is 16 residues long. Participating donors were healthy, HIV-negative adults free of recent acute infections or vaccinations. This clonotype originated in a man aged 18 to 30 in good health. Some clones in this sample may be carry-over from other donors' samples. Sequenced: naive CD4+ T cells from PBMCs. Described subset: CD45RA+ positively selected. The chain uses TRBV11-3 and TRBJ2-7, with 9 bases that match TRBD2. Written as DNA, the CDR3 is TGTGCTTCAGCAAATCGGGCTAGCGGGACATCGGGCAAGCAGTACTTC. It yields the protein CASANRASGTSGKQYF.